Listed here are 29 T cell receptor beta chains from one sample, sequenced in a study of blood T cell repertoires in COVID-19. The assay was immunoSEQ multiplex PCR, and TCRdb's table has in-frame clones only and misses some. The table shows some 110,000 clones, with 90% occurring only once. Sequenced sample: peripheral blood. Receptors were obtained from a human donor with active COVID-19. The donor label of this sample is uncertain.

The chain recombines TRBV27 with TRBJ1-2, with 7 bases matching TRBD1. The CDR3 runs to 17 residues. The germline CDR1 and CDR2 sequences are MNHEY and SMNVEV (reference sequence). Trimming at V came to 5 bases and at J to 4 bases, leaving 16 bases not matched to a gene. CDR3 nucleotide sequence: TGTGCCAGCAGTCGCTCTCGATTGCGACAGGGATCCTATGGCTACACCTTC. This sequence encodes CASSRSRLRQGSYGYTF.

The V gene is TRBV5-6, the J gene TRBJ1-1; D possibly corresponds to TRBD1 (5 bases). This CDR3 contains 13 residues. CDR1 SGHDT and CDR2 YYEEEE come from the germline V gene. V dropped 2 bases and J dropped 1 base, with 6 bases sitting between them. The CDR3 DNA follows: TGTGCCAGCAGCTTAACAGGGAACACTGAAGCTTTCTTT. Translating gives CASSLTGNTEAFF.

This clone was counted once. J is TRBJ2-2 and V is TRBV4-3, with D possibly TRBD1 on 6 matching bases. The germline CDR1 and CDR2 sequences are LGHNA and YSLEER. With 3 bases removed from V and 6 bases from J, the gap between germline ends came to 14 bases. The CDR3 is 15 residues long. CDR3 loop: CASSQVTGLAGELFF. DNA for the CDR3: TGCGCCAGCAGCCAGGTCACAGGGTTAGCCGGGGAGCTGTTTTTT.

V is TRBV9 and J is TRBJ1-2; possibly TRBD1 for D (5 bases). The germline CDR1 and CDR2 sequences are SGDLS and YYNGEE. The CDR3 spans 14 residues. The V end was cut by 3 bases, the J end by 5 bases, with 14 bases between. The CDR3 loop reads CASSAGRTPYGYTF. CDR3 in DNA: TGTGCCAGCAGCGCTGGGAGGACACCATATGGCTACACCTTC.

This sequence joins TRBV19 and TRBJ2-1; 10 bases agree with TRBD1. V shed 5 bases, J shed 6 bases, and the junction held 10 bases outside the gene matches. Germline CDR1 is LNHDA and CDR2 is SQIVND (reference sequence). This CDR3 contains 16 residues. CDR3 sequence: CASSPGRDRGGNEQFF. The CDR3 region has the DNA TGTGCCAGTAGTCCAGGTCGGGACAGGGGTGGCAATGAGCAGTTCTTC.

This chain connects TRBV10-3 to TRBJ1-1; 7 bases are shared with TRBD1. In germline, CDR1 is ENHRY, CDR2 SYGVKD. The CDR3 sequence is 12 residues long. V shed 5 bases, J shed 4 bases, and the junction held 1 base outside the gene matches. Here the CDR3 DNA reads TGTGCCATCAGTTACAGGGGCACTGAAGCTTTCTTT. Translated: CAISYRGTEAFF.

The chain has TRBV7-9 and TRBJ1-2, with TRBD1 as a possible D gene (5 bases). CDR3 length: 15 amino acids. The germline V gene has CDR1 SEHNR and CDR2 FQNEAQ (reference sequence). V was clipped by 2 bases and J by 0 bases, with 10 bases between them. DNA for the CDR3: TGTGCCAGCAGCTTAAGGGGCAGCTCTAACTATGGCTACACCTTC. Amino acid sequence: CASSLRGSSNYGYTF.

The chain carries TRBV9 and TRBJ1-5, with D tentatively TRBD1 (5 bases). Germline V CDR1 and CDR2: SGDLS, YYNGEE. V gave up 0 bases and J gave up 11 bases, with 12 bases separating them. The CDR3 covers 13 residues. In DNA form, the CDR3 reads TGTGCCAGCAGCGTAGGACTGGGGCAGGCCCAGCATTTT. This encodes CASSVGLGQAQHF.

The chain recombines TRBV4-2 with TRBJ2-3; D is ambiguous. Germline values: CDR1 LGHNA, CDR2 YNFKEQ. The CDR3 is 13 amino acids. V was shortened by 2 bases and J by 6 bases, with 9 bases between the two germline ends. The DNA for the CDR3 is TGTGCCAGCAGCCAATCCTACGAGGATACGCAGTATTTT. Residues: CASSQSYEDTQYF.

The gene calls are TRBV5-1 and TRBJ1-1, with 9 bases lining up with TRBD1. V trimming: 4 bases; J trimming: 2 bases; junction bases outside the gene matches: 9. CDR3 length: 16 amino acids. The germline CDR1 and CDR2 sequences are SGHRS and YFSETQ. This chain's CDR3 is CASSPDRGRVNTEAFF. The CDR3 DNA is TGCGCCAGCAGCCCGGACAGGGGCCGAGTAAACACTGAAGCTTTCTTT. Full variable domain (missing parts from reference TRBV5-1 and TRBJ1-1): KAGVTQTPRYLIKTRGQQVTLSCSPISGHRSVSWYQQTPGQGLQFLFEYFSETQRNKGNFPGRFSGRQFSNSRSEMNVSTLELGDSALYLCASSPDRGRVNTEAFFGQGTRLTVV.

CDR3 DNA: TGTGCCAGTAGTGCTACAGGGGGATGGGATAGCAATCAGCCCCAGCATTTT. Translating it yields CASSATGGWDSNQPQHF. This chain joins TRBV19 and TRBJ1-5, with 8 nucleotides matching TRBD1. V gave up 5 bases and J gave up 0 bases; unmatched junction bases: 9. This CDR3 is built from 17 residues. CDR1 LNHDA and CDR2 SQIVND come from the germline V gene (reference sequence).

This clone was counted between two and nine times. The CDR3, as DNA: TGTGCCAGCACCCTAAGGACTCCGCTCTCCTACGAGCAGTACTTC. Translated: CASTLRTPLSYEQYF. This chain links TRBV2 with TRBJ2-7, with D maybe TRBD2 (5 bases). The germline V and J ends were trimmed by 7 bases and 0 bases, with 16 bases remaining between them. Germline lookup yields CDR1 SNHLY and CDR2 FYNNEI. The CDR3 has 15 amino acids.

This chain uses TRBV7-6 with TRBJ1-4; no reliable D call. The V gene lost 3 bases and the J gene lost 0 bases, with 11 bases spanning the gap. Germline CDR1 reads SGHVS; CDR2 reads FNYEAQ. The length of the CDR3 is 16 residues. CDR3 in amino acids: CASSFNPGTTNEKLFF. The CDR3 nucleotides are TGTGCCAGCAGCTTCAACCCGGGGACAACTAATGAAAAACTGTTTTTT.

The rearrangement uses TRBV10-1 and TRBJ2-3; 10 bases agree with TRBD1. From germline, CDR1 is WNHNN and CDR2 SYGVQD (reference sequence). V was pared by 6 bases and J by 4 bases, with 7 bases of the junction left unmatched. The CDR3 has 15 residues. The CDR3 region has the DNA TGCGCCAGCAGCGGGGGACAGGGGAGGTCAGATACGCAGTATTTT. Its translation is CASSGGQGRSDTQYF.

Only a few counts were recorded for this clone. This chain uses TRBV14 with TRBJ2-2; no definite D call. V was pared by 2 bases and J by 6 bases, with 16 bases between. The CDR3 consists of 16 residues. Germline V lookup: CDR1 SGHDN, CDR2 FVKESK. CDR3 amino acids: CASSQTRIRAAGELFF. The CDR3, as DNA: TGTGCCAGCAGCCAAACCCGAATTCGAGCTGCCGGGGAGCTGTTTTTT.

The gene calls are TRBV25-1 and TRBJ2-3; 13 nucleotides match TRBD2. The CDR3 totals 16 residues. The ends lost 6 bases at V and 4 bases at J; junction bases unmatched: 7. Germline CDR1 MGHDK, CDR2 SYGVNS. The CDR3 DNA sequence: TGTGCCAGCAGCCGAACTAGCGGGGGGGCCGCAGATACGCAGTATTTT. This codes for CASSRTSGGAADTQYF.

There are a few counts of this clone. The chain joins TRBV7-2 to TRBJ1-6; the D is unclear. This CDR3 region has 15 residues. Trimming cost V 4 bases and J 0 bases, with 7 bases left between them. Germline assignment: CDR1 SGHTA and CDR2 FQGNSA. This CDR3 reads CASSSRISYNSPLHF. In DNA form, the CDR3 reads TGTGCCAGCAGCTCGCGGATCTCCTATAATTCACCCCTCCACTTT.

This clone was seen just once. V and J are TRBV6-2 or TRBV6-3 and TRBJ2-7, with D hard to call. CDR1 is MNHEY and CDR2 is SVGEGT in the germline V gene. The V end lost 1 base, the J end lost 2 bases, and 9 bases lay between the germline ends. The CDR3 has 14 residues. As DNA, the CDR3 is TGTGCCAGCAGTTACTTCCTAGGTCCCTACGAGCAGTACTTC. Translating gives CASSYFLGPYEQYF.

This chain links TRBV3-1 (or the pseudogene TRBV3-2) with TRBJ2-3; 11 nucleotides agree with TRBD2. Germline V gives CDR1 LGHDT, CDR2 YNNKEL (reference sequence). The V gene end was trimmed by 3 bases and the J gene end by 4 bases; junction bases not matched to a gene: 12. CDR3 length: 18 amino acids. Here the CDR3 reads CASSQVSGIAGGPDTQYF. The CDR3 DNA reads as TGTGCCAGCAGCCAGGTCAGCGGAATAGCGGGGGGGCCAGATACGCAGTATTTT.

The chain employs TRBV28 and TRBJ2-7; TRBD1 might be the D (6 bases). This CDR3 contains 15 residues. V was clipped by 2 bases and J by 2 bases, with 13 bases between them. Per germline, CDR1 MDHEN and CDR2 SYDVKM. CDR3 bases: TGTGCCAGCAGTTTAGGTGGGACACGGACCTACGAGCAGTACTTC. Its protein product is CASSLGGTRTYEQYF.

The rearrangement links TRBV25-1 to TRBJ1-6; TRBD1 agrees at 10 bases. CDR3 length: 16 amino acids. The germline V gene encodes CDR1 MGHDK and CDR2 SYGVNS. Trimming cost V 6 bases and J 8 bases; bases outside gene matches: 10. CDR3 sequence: CASSGGQGYVDSPLHF. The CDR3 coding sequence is TGTGCCAGCAGCGGGGGACAGGGGTATGTGGATTCACCCCTCCACTTT.

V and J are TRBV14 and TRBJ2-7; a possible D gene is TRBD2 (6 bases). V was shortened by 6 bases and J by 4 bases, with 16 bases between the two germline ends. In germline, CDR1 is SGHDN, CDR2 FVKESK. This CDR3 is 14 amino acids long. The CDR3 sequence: CASSLFRDSYEQYF. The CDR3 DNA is TGTGCCAGCAGTCTATTCCGGGACTCGTACGAGCAGTACTTC. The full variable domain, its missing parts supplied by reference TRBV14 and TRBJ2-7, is EAGVTQFPSHSVIEKGQTVTLRCDPISGHDNLYWYRRVMGKEIKFLLHFVKESKQDESGMPNNRFLAERTGGTYSTLKVQPAELEDSGVYFCASSLFRDSYEQYFGPGTRLTVT.

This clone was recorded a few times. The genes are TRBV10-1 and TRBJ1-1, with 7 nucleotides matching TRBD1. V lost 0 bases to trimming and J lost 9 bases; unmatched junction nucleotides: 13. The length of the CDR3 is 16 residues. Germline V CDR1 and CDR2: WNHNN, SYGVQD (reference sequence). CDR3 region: CASSESKGPDRAKAFF. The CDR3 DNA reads TGCGCCAGCAGTGAGTCGAAGGGTCCTGACAGGGCGAAAGCTTTCTTT.

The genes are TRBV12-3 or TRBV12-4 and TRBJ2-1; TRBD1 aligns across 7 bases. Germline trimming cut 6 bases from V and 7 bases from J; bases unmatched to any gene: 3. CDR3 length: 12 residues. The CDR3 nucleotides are TGTGCCAGCAGACCGGACAGGAATGAGCAGTTCTTC. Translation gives CASRPDRNEQFF.

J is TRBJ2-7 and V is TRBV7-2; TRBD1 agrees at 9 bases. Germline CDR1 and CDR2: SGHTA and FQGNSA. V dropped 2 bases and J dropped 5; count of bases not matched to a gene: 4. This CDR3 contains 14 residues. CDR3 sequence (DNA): TGTGCCAGCAGCTTAACTGGACAGGGGAACGAGCAGTACTTC. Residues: CASSLTGQGNEQYF. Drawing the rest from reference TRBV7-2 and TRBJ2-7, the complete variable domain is GAGVSQSPSNKVTEKGKDVELRCDPISGHTALYWYRQSLGQGLEFLIYFQGNSAPDKSGLPSDRFSAERTGGSVSTLTIQRTQQEDSAVYLCASSLTGQGNEQYFGPGTRLTVT.

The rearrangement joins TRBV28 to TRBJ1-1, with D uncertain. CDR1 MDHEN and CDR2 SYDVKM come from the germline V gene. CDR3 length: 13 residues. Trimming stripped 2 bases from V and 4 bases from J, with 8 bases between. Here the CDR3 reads CASSLGQRTEAFF. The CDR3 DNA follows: TGTGCCAGCAGTTTAGGTCAGCGCACTGAAGCTTTCTTT.

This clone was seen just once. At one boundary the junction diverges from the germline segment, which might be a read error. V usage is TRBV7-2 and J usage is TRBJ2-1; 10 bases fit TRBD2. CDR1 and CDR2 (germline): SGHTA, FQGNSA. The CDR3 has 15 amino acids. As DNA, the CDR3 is TGTGCCAGCAGCTTAGACGGCCTAGCGGGGGAAGAGCGGTTCTTC. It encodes CASSLDGLAGEERFF.

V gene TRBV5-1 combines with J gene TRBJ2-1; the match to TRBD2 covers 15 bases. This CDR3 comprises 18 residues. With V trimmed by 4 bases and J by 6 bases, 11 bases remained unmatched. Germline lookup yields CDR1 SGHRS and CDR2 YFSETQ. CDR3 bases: TGCGCCAGCAGCCTAAGGACTAGCGGGGGGGCGGAATTCAATGAGCAGTTCTTC. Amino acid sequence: CASSLRTSGGAEFNEQFF.

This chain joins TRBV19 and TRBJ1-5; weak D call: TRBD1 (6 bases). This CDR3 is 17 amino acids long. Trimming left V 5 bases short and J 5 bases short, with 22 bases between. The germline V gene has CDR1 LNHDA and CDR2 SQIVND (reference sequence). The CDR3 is CASSRWEGRGGHQPQHF. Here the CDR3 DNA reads TGTGCCAGTAGTCGTTGGGAGGGGCGAGGGGGTCATCAGCCCCAGCATTTT. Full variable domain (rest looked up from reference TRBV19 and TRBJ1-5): DGGITQSPKYLFRKEGQNVTLSCEQNLNHDAMYWYRQDPGQGLRLIYYSQIVNDFQKGDIAEGYSVSREKKESFPLTVTSAQKNPTAFYLCASSRWEGRGGHQPQHFGDGTRLSIL.